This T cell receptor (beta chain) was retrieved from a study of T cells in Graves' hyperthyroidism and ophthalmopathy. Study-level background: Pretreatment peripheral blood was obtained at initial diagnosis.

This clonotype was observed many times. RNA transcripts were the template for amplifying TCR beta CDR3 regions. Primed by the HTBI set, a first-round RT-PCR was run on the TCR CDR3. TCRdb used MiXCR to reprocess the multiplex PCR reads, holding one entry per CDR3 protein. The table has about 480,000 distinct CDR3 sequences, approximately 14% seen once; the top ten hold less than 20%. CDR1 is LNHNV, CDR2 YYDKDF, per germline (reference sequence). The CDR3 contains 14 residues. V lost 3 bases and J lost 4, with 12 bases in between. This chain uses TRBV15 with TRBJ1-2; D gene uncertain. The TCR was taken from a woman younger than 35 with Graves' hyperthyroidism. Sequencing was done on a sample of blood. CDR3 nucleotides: TGTGCCACCAGCAGGGAAGACGGGTTCTATGGCTACACCTTC. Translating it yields CATSREDGFYGYTF.